This T cell receptor (beta chain) was observed in a study of cytomegalovirus exposure and HLA in healthy donors. Regarding the study as a whole: Prior analysis indicated that the majority of TCR beta V segments exhibited productivity approximately 87% or approximately 30% of the time. The study listed roughly 160 cytomegalovirus-associated TCR beta chains.

On this clone itself: Its target is not known.

Among the donors, all were healthy bone marrow donors. Sampled while nominally healthy, donors likely had unrecorded immune exposures. CDR3 length: 13 residues. Looked up from germline, CDR1 is MDHEN and CDR2 is SYDVKM. Trimming took 11 bases from V and 5 from J; bases not matched to a gene: 6. The PCR had 60 Vbeta and 13 Jbeta primers. TCRdb keeps only in-frame clones here, not all; method: immunoSEQ multiplex PCR. The sample holds about 140,000 clones, 78% seen once. This chain links TRBV28 with TRBJ2-1; 10 positions match TRBD2. The receptor comes from a female donor in good health and CMV-seronegative. Material: PBMCs. In DNA, the CDR3 is TGTGCCGCCAGCGGGGGGGCAAACAATGAGCAGTTCTTC. It yields the protein CAASGGANNEQFF.